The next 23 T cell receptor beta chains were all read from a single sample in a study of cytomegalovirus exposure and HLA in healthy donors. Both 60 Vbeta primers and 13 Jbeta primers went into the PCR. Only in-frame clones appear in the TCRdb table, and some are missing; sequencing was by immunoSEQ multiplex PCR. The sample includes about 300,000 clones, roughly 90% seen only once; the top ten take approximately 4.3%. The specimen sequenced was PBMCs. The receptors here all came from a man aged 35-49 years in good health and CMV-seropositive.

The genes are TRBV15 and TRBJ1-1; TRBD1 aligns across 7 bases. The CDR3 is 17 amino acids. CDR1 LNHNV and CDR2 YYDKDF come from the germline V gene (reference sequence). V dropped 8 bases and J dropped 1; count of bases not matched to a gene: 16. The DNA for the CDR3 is TGTGCCACCCGCGACAAATTTTCCCGGACAGGGAACACTGAAGCTTTCTTT. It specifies CATRDKFSRTGNTEAFF.

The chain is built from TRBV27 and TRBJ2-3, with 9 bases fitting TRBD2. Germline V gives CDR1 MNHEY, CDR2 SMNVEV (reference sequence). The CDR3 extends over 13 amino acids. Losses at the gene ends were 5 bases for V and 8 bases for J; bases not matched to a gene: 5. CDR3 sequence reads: CASSTGTSITQYF. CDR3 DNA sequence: TGTGCCAGCAGTACTGGGACTAGCATTACGCAGTATTTT.

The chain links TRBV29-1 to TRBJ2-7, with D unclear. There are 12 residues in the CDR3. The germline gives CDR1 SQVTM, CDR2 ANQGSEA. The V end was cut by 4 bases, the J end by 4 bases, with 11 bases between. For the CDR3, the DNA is TGCAGCGTTGTAGCAGAATCTTACGAGCAGTACTTC. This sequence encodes CSVVAESYEQYF.

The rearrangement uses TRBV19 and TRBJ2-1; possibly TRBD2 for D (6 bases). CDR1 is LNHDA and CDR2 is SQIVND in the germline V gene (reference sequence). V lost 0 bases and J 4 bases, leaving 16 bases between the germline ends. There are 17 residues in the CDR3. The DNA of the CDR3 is TGTGCCAGTAGTATAGATCCCCGGGAGTCCCGGTACAATGAGCAGTTCTTC. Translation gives CASSIDPRESRYNEQFF.

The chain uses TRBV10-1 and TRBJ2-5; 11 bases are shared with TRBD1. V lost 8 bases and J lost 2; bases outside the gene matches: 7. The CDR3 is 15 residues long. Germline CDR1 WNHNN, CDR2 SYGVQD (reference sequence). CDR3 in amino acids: CASFLDRGQQETQYF. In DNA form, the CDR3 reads TGCGCCAGCTTTTTGGACAGGGGGCAGCAAGAGACCCAGTACTTC.

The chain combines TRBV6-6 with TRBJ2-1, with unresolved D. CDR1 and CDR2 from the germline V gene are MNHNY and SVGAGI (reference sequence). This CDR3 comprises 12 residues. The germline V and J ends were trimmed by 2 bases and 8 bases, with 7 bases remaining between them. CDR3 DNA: TGTGCCAGCAGTTACAGCACGGATGAGCAGTTCTTC. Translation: CASSYSTDEQFF.

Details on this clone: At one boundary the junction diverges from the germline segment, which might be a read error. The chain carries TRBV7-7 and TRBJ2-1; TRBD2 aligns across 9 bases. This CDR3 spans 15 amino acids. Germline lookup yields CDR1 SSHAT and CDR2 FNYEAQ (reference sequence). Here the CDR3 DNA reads TGTGCTAGCAGCTTAGGAGCTGCGGGAGGGAATGAGCAGTTCTTC. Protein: CASSLGAAGGNEQFF.

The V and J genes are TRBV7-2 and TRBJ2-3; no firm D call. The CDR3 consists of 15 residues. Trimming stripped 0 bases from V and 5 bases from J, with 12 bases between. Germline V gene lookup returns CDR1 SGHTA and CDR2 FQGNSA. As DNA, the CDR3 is TGTGCCAGCAGCTTAGCTGCCATCGGTGGAGATACGCAGTATTTT. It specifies CASSLAAIGGDTQYF.

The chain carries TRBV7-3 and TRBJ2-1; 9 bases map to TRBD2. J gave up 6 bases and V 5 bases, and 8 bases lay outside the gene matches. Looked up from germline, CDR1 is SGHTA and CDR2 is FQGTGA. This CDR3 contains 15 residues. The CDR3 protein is CASSRVAGEGNEQFF. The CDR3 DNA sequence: TGTGCCAGCAGCCGAGTAGCGGGAGAAGGCAATGAGCAGTTCTTC. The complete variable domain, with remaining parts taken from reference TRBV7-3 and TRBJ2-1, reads GAGVSQTPSNKVTEKGKYVELRCDPISGHTALYWYRQSLGQGPEFLIYFQGTGAADDSGLPNDRFFAVRPEGSVSTLKIQRTERGDSAVYLCASSRVAGEGNEQFFGPGTRLTVL.

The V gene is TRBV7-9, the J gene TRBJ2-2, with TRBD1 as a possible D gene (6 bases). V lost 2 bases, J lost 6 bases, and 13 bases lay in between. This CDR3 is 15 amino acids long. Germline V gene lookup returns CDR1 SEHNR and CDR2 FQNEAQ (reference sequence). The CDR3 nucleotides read TGTGCCAGCAGCTTACAGGGGAATATGGCCGGGGAGCTGTTTTTT. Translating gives CASSLQGNMAGELFF. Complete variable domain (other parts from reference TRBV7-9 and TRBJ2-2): DTGVSQNPRHKITKRGQNVTFRCDPISEHNRLYWYRQTLGQGPEFLTYFQNEAQLEKSRLLSDRFSAERPKGSFSTLEIQRTEQGDSAMYLCASSLQGNMAGELFFGEGSRLTVL.

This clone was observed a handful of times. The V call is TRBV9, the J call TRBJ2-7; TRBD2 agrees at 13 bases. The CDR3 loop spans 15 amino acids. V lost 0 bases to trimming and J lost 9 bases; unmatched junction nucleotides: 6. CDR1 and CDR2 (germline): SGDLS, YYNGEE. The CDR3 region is CASSVGTSGSSGQYF. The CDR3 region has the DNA TGTGCCAGCAGCGTAGGGACTAGCGGGAGTTCAGGGCAGTACTTC. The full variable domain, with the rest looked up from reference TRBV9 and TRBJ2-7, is DSGVTQTPKHLITATGQRVTLRCSPRSGDLSVYWYQQSLDQGLQFLIQYYNGEERAKGNILERFSAQQFPDLHSELNLSSLELGDSALYFCASSVGTSGSSGQYFGPGTRLTVT.

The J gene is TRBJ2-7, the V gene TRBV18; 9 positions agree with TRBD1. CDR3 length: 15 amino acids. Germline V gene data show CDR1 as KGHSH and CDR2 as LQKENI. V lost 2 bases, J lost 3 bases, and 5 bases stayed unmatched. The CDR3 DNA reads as TGTGCCAGCTCACCAAGACAGGGGGAGGACTACGAGCAGTACTTC. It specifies CASSPRQGEDYEQYF.

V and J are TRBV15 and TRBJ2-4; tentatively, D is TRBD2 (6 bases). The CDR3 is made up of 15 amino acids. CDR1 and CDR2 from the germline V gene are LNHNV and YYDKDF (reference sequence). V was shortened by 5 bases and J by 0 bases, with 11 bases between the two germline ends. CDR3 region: CATSLLAVAKNIQYF. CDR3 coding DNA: TGTGCCACCAGCCTGTTAGCGGTAGCCAAAAACATTCAGTACTTC.

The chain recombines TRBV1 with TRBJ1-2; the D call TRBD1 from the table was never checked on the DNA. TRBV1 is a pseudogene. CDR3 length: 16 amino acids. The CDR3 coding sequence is TGCACCAGCAGCCAAGAAAACAGGGGACTCAACTATGGCTACACCTTC. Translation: CTSSQENRGLNYGYTF.

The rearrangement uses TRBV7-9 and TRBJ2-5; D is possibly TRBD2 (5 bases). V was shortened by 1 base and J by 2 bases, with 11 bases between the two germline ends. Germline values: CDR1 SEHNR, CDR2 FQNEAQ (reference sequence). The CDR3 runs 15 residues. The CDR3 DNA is TGTGCCAGCAGCTTAGTCCCGGGATTACAAGAGACCCAGTACTTC. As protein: CASSLVPGLQETQYF. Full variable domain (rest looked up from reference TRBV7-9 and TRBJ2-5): DTGVSQNPRHKITKRGQNVTFRCDPISEHNRLYWYRQTLGQGPEFLTYFQNEAQLEKSRLLSDRFSAERPKGSFSTLEIQRTEQGDSAMYLCASSLVPGLQETQYFGPGTRLLVL.

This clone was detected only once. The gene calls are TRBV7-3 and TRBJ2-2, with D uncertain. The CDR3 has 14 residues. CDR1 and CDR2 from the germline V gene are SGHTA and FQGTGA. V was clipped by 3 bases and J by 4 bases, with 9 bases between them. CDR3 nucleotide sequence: TGTGCCAGCAGCTTGGGCATTTCCACCGGGGAGCTGTTTTTT. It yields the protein CASSLGISTGELFF.

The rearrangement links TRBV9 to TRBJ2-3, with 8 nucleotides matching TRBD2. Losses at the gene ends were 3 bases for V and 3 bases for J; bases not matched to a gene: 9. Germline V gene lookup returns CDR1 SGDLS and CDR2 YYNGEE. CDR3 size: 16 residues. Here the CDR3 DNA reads TGTGCCAGCAGCGCTAGCGGGTCTTCACGGACAGATACGCAGTATTTT. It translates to CASSASGSSRTDTQYF.

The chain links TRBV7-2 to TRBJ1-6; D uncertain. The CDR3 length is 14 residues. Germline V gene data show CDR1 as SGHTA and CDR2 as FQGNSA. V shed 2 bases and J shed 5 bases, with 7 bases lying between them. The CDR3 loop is CASSLYSNNSPLHF. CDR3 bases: TGTGCCAGCAGCTTATACAGTAATAATTCACCCCTCCACTTT.

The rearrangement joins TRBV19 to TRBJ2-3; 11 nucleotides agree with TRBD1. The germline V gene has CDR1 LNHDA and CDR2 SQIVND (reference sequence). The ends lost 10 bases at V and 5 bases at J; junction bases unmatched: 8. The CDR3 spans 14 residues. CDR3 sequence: CATRPDRGRDTQYF. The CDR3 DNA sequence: TGTGCCACCAGGCCGGACAGGGGGCGAGATACGCAGTATTTT.

The CDR3 reads CASSPGPTNTEAFF. The CDR3 DNA reads TGCGCCAGCAGCCCAGGGCCGACGAACACTGAAGCTTTCTTT. This chain links TRBV5-1 with TRBJ1-1; TRBD1 might be the D (5 bases). The CDR3 is made up of 14 amino acids. Germline V gives CDR1 SGHRS, CDR2 YFSETQ. V lost 4 bases, J lost 1 base, and 11 bases lay in between. The complete variable domain, with remaining parts taken from reference TRBV5-1 and TRBJ1-1, reads KAGVTQTPRYLIKTRGQQVTLSCSPISGHRSVSWYQQTPGQGLQFLFEYFSETQRNKGNFPGRFSGRQFSNSRSEMNVSTLELGDSALYLCASSPGPTNTEAFFGQGTRLTVV.

CDR3 sequence reads: CASSLGAGGRTDTQYF. The CDR3 region has the DNA TGCGCCAGCAGCTTGGGAGCGGGAGGAAGAACAGATACGCAGTATTTT. The J gene is TRBJ2-3, the V gene TRBV5-1, with 9 bases matching TRBD2. Germline V lookup: CDR1 SGHRS, CDR2 YFSETQ. V gave up 0 bases and J gave up 3 bases; unmatched junction bases: 5. The CDR3 covers 16 residues.

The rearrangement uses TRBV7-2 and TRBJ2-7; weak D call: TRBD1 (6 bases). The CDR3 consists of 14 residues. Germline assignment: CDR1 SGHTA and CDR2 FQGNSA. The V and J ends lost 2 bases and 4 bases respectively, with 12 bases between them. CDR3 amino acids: CASSLTQGSYEQYF. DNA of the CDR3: TGTGCCAGCAGCTTAACCCAGGGGTCGTACGAGCAGTACTTC.

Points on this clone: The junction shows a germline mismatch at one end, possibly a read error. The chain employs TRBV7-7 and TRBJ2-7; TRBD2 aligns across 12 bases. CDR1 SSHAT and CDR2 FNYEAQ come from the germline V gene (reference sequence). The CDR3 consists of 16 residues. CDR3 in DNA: TGTGCTAGCAGCCCGGGGCGGACTAGCGGGATCTACGAGCAGTACTTC. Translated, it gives CASSPGRTSGIYEQYF.